Only a few counts were recorded for the clone carrying this T cell receptor beta chain. These data are taken from a study of cytomegalovirus exposure and HLA in healthy donors. 60 Vbeta and 13 Jbeta primers were used in PCR. Sequencing was performed with immunoSEQ multiplex PCR; in TCRdb, only in-frame clones are kept and a portion is missing. The sample includes 150,000 to 200,000 clones, 60% to 85% of them seen just once. The CDR3 has 12 amino acids. CDR1 and CDR2 (germline): PRHDT, FYEKMQ (reference sequence). The V gene lost 5 bases and the J gene lost 7 bases, with 11 bases spanning the gap. The receptor comes from a woman in her 40s in good health and CMV-seronegative. This rearrangement joins TRBV13 to TRBJ1-2; D may be TRBD1 (5 bases). Sequenced: PBMCs. In DNA form, the CDR3 reads TGTGCCAGCAGCAGAGCAGGGTCTGGCTACACCTTC. Translating it yields CASSRAGSGYTF.